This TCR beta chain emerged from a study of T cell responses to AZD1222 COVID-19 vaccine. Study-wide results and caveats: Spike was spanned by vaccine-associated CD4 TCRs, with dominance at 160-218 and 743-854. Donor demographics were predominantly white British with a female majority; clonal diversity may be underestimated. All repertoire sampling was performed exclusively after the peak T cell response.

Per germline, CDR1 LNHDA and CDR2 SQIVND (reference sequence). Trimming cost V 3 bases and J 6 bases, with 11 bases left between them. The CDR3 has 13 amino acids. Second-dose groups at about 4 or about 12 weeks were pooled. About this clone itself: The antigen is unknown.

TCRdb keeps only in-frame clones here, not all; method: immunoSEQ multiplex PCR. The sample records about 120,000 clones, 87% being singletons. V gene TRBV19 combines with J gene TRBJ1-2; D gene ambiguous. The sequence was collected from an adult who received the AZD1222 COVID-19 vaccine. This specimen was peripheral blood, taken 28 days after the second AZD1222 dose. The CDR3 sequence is CASSIESWDGYTF. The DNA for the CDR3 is TGTGCCAGTAGTATCGAATCTTGGGATGGCTACACCTTC.